Listed below are T cell receptor beta chains from one sample, sequenced in a study of CD8 T cells in Susac syndrome. TCRdb passed the immunoSEQ multiplex PCR reads through MiXCR, listing each CDR3 protein once. The sample yields some 240,000 distinct CDR3 sequences, about 96% seen once. Sample: CD4+ T cells from PBMCs. All receptors come from a human donor with Susac syndrome. The CDR3 runs from the conserved cysteine through the conserved F or W. The order of the fields is J gene, V gene, CDR3 protein.

TRBJ2-7 TRBV15 CATSRGSGRDYEQYF
TRBJ2-7 TRBV5-1 CASSFSGEGGEQYF
TRBJ2-5 TRBV6-5 CASSYSTLTGSVQETQYF
TRBJ1-4 TRBV15 CATSGPTGATNEKLFF
TRBJ1-1 TRBV7-9 CASSSTTWAEAFF
TRBJ2-6 TRBV28 CASTTHSGANVLTF
TRBJ2-7 TRBV9 CASSPSGGVDSYEQYF
TRBJ1-5 TRBV20-1 CSANRLGQPQHF
TRBJ2-2 TRBV29-1 CSVQRTGRTGELFF
TRBJ2-5 TRBV12-3/TRBV12-4 CASSFEGAETQYF
TRBJ2-7 TRBV5-6 CASSLVGAPYEQYF
TRBJ2-7 TRBV20-1 CSARDTDHPLEQYF
TRBJ2-1 TRBV5-1 CASSLTMRRDNEQFF
TRBJ2-7 TRBV20-1 CSGSGLAGGDGYEQYF
TRBJ2-2 TRBV12-3/TRBV12-4 CASSPTTSDRNTGELFF
TRBJ2-5 TRBV27 CASRRQLGGFEETQYF
TRBJ1-2 TRBV6-5 CATREDGYTF
TRBJ2-3 TRBV14 CASSLRTGLAGTDTQYF
TRBJ2-7 TRBV12-3/TRBV12-4 CASSQPGQGRYEQYF
TRBJ2-3 TRBV20-1 CSAPSPGQGKVGQYF
TRBJ1-2 TRBV15 CATSRERAIGGYTF
TRBJ2-1 TRBV12-3/TRBV12-4 CASSLMDRVYNEQFF
TRBJ1-1 TRBV3-1 CASSQLGIGTEAFF
TRBJ2-7 TRBV20-1 CSARDRGPRAYF
TRBJ2-1 TRBV25-1 CASSHAGQGVHEQFF
TRBJ2-5 TRBV20-1 CSAISLAGVETQYF
TRBJ2-7 TRBV6-1 CASVASGSYEQYF
TRBJ2-1 TRBV20-1 CSASKSGASSYNEQFF
TRBJ2-7 TRBV21-1 CASSIKTGTRRGRQYF
TRBJ2-7 TRBV4-1 CASSQPGLPTYEQYF
TRBJ1-1 TRBV12-3/TRBV12-4 CASSSPGGEAFF
TRBJ2-3 TRBV28 CASSGLAISTDTQYF
TRBJ2-7 TRBV20-1 CSATVDGGLTYEQYF
TRBJ1-1 TRBV30 CAGTKAAKNTEAFF
TRBJ1-2 TRBV7-9 CASSLGSANYGYTF
TRBJ2-1 TRBV29-1 CSVDNLACEQFF
TRBJ2-7 TRBV12-3/TRBV12-4 CASTQSYEQYF
TRBJ2-1 TRBV24-1 CATSDPETGKDEQFF
TRBJ2-2 TRBV25-1 CASSESGFGELFF
TRBJ2-5 TRBV29-1 CSARLGNGATQYF
TRBJ2-1 TRBV24-1 CATSAPTAAGGRGEQFF
TRBJ1-2 TRBV1 CTSSQCWGNFLYGYTF
TRBJ2-2 TRBV4-2 CASSQEPRVGNTGELFF
TRBJ2-3 TRBV5-4 CASSRDGRSADTQYF
TRBJ1-2 TRBV28 CASRPQGQGAGGYTF
TRBJ2-1 TRBV9 CASSVGLADYGNEQFF
TRBJ2-7 TRBV30 CAWSGLTYEQYF
TRBJ1-2 TRBV9 CASSPQTGGSGYTF
TRBJ2-3 TRBV29-1 CSVPRLAGGPTTSTDTQYF